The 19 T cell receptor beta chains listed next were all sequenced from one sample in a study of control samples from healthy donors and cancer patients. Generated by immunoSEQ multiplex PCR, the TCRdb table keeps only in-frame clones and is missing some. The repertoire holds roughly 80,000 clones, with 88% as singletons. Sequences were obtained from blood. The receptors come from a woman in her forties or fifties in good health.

In nucleotides, the CDR3 is TGTGCCAGCGGTGGTAGCAATCAGCCCCAGCATTTT. Translated: CASGGSNQPQHF. The genes are TRBV2 and TRBJ1-5; D ambiguous. The V and J ends lost 8 bases and 0 bases respectively, with 5 bases between them. CDR3 length equals 12 residues. Germline CDR1 SNHLY, CDR2 FYNNEI.

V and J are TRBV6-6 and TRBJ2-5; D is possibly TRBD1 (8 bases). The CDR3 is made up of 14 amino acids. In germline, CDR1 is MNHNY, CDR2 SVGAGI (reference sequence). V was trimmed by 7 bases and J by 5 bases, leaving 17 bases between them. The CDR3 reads CASNPGQGGETQYF. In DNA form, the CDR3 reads TGTGCCAGCAACCCCGGACAGGGAGGGGAGACCCAGTACTTC.

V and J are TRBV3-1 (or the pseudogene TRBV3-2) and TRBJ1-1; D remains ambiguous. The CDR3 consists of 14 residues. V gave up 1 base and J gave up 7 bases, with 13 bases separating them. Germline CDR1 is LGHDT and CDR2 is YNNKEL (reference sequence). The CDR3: CASSQGISGSEAFF. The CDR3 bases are TGTGCCAGCAGCCAAGGAATATCTGGGAGTGAAGCTTTCTTT.

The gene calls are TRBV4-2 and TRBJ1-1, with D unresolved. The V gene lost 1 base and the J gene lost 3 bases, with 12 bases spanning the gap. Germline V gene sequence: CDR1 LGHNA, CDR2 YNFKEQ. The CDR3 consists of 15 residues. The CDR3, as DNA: TGTGCCAGCAGCCAAGCGGGGAGGGAGGACACTGAAGCTTTCTTT. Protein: CASSQAGREDTEAFF.

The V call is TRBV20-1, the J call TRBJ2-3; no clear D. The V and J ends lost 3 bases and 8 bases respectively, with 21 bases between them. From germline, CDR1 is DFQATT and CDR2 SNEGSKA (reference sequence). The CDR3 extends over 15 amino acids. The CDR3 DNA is TGCAGTGCTAGTCTCCATCAGAGTGTCTCGGCTACGCAGTATTTT. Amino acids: CSASLHQSVSATQYF.

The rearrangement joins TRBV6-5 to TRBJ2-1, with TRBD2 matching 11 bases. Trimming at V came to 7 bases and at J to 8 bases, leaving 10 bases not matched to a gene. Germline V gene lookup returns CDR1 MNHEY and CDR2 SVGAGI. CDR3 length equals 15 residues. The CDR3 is CASIRSGGGGHEQFF. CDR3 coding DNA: TGTGCCAGCATTCGTAGCGGGGGGGGCGGTCATGAGCAGTTCTTC.

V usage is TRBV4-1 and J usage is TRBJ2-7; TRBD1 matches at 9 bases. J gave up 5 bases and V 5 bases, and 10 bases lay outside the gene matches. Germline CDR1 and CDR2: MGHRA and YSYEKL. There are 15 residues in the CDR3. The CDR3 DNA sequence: TGCGCCAGCAGCGCGGACAGGGGAAAAATCCACGAGCAGTACTTC. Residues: CASSADRGKIHEQYF.

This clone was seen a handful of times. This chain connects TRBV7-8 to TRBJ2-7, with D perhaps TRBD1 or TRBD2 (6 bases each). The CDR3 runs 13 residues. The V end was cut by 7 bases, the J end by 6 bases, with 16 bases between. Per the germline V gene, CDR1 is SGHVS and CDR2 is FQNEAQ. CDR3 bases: TGTGCCAGCACCGTGTACAGGGACTCCGAGCAGTACTTC. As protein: CASTVYRDSEQYF.

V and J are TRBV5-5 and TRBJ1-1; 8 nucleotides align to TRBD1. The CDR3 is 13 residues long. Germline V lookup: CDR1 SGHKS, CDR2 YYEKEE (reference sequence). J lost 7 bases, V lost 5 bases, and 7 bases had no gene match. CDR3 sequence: CASSPRGHNEAFF. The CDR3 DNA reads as TGTGCCAGCAGTCCCAGGGGGCACAATGAAGCTTTCTTT.

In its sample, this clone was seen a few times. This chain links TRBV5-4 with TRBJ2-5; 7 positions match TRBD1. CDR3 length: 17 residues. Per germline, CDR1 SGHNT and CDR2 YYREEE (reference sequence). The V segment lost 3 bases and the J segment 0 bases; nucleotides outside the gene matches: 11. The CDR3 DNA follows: TGTGCCAGCAGCTCTCCAAGGGAGACAGGGCACCAAGAGACCCAGTACTTC. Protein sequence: CASSSPRETGHQETQYF.

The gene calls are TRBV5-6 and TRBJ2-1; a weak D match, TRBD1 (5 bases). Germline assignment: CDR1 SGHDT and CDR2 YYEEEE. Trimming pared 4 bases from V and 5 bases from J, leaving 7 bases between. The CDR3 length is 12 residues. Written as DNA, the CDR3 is TGTGCCAGCAGCCAGGACAACAATGAGCAGTTCTTC. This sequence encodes CASSQDNNEQFF.

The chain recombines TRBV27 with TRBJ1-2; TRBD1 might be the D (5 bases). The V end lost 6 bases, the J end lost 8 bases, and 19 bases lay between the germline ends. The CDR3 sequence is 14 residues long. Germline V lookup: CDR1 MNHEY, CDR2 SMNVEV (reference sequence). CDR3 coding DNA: TGTGCCAGCAGCCTTATGGGGGGGATGGGGGGCTACACCTTC. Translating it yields CASSLMGGMGGYTF.

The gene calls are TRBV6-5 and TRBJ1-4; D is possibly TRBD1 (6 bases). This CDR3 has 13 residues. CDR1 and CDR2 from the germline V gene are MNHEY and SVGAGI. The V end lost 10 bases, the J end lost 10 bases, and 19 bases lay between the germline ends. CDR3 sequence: CATIGLLGGKLFF. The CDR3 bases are TGTGCCACCATTGGGCTTTTAGGGGGAAAACTGTTTTTT.

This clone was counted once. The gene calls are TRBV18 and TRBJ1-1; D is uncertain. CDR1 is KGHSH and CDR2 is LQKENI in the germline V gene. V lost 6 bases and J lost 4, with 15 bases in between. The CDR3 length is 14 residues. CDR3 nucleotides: TGTGCCAGCTCCTCTACTGTGGGAGGCACTGAAGCTTTCTTT. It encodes CASSSTVGGTEAFF. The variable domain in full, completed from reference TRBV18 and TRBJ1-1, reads NAGVMQNPRHLVRRRGQEARLRCSPMKGHSHVYWYRQLPEEGLKFMVYLQKENIIDESGMPKERFSAEFPKEGPSILRIQQVVRGDSAAYFCASSSTVGGTEAFFGQGTRLTVV.

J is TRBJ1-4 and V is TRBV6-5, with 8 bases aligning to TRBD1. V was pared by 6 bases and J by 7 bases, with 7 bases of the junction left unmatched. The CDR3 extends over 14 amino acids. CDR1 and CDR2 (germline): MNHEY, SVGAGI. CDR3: CASSSGGSSEKLFF. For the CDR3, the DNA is TGTGCCAGCAGCTCAGGGGGCTCAAGTGAAAAACTGTTTTTT.

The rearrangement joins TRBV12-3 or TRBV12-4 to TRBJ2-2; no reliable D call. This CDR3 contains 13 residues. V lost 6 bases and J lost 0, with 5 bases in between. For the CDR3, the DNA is TGTGCCAGCAGGATAGCGAACACCGGGGAGCTGTTTTTT. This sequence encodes CASRIANTGELFF.

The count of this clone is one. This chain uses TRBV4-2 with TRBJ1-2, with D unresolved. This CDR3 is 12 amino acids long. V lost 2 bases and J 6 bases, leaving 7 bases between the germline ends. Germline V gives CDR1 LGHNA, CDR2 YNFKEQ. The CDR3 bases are TGTGCCAGCAGCCAACAAACAAATGGCTACACCTTC. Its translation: CASSQQTNGYTF.

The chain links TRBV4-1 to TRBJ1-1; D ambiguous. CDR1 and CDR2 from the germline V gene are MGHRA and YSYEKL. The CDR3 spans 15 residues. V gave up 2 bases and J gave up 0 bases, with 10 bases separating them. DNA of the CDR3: TGCGCCAGCAGCCAACAGGCGACGGTGAACACTGAAGCTTTCTTT. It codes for CASSQQATVNTEAFF.

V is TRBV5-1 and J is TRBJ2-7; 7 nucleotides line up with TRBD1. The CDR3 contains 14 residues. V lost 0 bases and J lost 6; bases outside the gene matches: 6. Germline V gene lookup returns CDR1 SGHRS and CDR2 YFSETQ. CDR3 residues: CASSLGQGFSEQYF. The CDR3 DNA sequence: TGCGCCAGCAGCTTGGGACAGGGTTTCAGCGAGCAGTACTTC.